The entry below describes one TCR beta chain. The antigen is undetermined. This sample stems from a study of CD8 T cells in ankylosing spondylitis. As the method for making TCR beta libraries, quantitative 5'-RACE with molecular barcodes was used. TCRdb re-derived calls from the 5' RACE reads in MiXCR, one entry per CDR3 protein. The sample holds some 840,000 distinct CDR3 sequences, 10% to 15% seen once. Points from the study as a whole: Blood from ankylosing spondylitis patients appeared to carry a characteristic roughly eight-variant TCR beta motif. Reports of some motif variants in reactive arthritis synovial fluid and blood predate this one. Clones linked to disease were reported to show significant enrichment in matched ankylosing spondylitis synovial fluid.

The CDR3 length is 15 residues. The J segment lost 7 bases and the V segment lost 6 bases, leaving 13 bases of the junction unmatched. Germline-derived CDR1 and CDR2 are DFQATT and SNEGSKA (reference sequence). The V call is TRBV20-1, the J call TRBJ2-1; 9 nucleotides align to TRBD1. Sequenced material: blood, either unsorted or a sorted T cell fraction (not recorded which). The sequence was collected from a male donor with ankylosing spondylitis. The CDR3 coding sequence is TGCAGTGCAAAACGGGACAGGGCGCCCGGAAATGAGCAGTTCTTC. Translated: CSAKRDRAPGNEQFF.